This passage covers 5 T cell receptor beta chains from one sample sequenced in a study of blood T cell repertoires in COVID-19. Data came from immunoSEQ multiplex PCR; TCRdb stores just in-frame clones and leaves some out. The top ten clones hold approximately 34% of a sample with approximately 90,000 clones, roughly 83% of them seen once. Sequencing was carried out using peripheral blood. The receptors derive from an elderly woman with active or convalescent COVID-19.

The chain recombines TRBV11-2 with TRBJ1-3, with D unclear. CDR3 length: 15 residues. The V end was cut by 5 bases, the J end by 7 bases, with 18 bases between. Germline V gene data show CDR1 as SGHAT and CDR2 as FQNNGV. In DNA form, the CDR3 reads TGTGCCAGCAGCCTACGTGGGCAGCTTGGGAACACCATATATTTT. Its protein product is CASSLRGQLGNTIYF.

This rearrangement joins TRBV6-2 or TRBV6-3 to TRBJ2-1; tentative D call: TRBD2 (6 bases). The CDR3 consists of 16 residues. The V gene's germline CDR1 is MNHEY and CDR2 SVGEGT. V gave up 2 bases and J gave up 3 bases, with 14 bases separating them. CDR3 in DNA: TGTGCCAGCAGTTACGGGACTGCGATACTCTACAATGAGCAGTTCTTC. The encoded protein is CASSYGTAILYNEQFF.

The chain combines TRBV21-1 with TRBJ2-7; TRBD2 is the table's D call, not checked against the DNA. TRBV21-1 is labeled a pseudogene. There are 19 residues in the CDR3. The CDR3 loop reads CASSKLGLAGTRSSYEQYF. The CDR3, as DNA: TGTGCCAGCAGCAAACTCGGACTAGCGGGTACAAGAAGCTCCTACGAGCAGTACTTC.

This rearrangement joins TRBV5-6 to TRBJ1-4; unclear D gene. Germline values: CDR1 SGHDT, CDR2 YYEEEE. Trimming shortened V by 1 base and J by 8 bases, and 24 bases separated the two germline ends. The CDR3 consists of 18 residues. CDR3 sequence reads: CASSLWARMTVSEEKLFF. The DNA of the CDR3 is TGTGCCAGCAGCTTGTGGGCTCGGATGACGGTCTCTGAAGAAAAACTGTTTTTT.

This clone was seen just once. The chain uses TRBV6-5 and TRBJ2-3, with 9 positions matching TRBD2. The V gene end was trimmed by 5 bases and the J gene end by 4 bases; junction bases not matched to a gene: 7. This CDR3 comprises 15 residues. Looked up from germline, CDR1 is MNHEY and CDR2 is SVGAGI. The CDR3 DNA sequence: TGTGCCAGCAGTCAAAGCGGGAGGCCCCCAGATACGCAGTATTTT. It encodes CASSQSGRPPDTQYF.